This entry features one TCR beta chain sequence. Its antigen is not known. Other DNA sequences of this sample code for an identical CDR3. Germline CDR1 is SGHTA and CDR2 is FQGNSA. The CDR3 covers 16 residues. Deletions cut 0 bases from V and 3 bases from J, with 13 bases between. PCR employed 60 Vbeta and 13 Jbeta primers. This table comes from immunoSEQ multiplex PCR, and its TCRdb copy is limited to in-frame clones, with some not included. The repertoire includes about 170,000 clones, over 65% of them detected once, and approximately 7.1% sits in the top ten. This specimen belongs to a study of cytomegalovirus exposure and HLA in healthy donors. Notes on the study in general: Later analysis identified a missense DCLRE1C variant that was linked to TCR beta V- and J-gene trimming. Several top significant clusters appeared, in a later analysis, to be linked to common viral pathogens. An observed cluster of highly shared sequence variants was recorded as a likely sequencing artifact. HLA allele associations emerged for under 20,000 TCR beta sequences in a later analysis, at 0.05 false discovery rate.

Sequenced sample: PBMCs. The chain links TRBV7-2 to TRBJ2-3, with TRBD2 as a possible D gene (6 bases). The receptor was isolated from a man aged 35-49 years in good health and CMV-seropositive. The CDR3 coding sequence is TGTGCCAGCAGCTTAGCGGGACGAGGAGGGACAGATACGCAGTATTTT. It is translated as CASSLAGRGGTDTQYF.